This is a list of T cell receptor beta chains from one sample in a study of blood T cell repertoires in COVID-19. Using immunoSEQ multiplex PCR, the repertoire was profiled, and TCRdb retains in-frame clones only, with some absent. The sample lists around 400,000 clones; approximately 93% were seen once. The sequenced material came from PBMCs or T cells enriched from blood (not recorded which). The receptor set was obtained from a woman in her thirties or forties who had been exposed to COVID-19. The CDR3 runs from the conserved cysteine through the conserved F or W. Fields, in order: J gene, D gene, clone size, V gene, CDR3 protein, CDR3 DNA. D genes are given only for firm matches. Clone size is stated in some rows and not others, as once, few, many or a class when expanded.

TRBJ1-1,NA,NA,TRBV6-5,CASSYYRENTEAFF,TGTGCCAGCAGTTATTATAGAGAGAACACTGAAGCTTTCTTT
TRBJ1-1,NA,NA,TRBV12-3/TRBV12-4,CASREAREAFF,TGTGCCAGCAGAGAAGCCCGTGAAGCTTTCTTT
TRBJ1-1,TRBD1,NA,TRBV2,CASSEGQGGEAFF,TGTGCCAGCAGTGAAGGACAGGGAGGTGAAGCTTTCTTT
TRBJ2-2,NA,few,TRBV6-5,CASSLNGGGELFF,TGTGCCAGCAGTTTGAACGGCGGGGGGGAGCTGTTTTTT
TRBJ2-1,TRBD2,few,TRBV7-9,CASSLVTSGRNEQFF,TGTGCCAGCAGCTTAGTGACTAGCGGGAGGAATGAGCAGTTCTTC
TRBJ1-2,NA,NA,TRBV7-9,CASSQETGRETF,TGTGCCAGCAGCCAGGAGACCGGCCGGGAGACCTTC
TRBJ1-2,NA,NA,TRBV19,CASSSEVGGGYTF,TGTGCCAGTAGTAGCGAGGTTGGCGGCGGCTACACCTTC
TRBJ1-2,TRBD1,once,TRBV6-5,CASSYLRGSLYGYTF,TGTGCCAGCAGTTATCTCAGGGGGTCCCTCTATGGCTACACCTTC
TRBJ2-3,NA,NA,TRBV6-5,CASSYQGYADTQYF,TGTGCCAGCAGTTACCAGGGTTACGCAGATACGCAGTATTTT
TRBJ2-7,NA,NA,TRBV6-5,CASSYREIQSSYEQYF,TGTGCCAGCAGTTATAGGGAGATACAATCCTCCTACGAGCAGTACTTC
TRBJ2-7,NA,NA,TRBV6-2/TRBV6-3,CASSYTHGIDEQYF,TGTGCCAGCAGTTATACTCACGGGATCGATGAGCAGTACTTC
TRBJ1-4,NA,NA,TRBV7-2,CASSLESLSEKLFF,TGTGCCAGCAGCTTAGAAAGTCTAAGTGAAAAACTGTTTTTT
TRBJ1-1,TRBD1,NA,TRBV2,CASRYRQGTEAFF,TGTGCCAGCAGATACCGACAGGGGACTGAAGCTTTCTTT
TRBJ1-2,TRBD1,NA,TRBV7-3,CASSPTGDHGYTF,TGTGCCAGCAGCCCGACAGGGGACCATGGCTACACCTTC
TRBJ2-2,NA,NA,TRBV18,CASSPRQTSAGELFF,TGTGCCAGCTCACCCCGACAGACAAGCGCCGGGGAGCTGTTTTTT
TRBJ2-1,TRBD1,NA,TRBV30,CAWSKDRGYNEQFF,TGTGCCTGGAGTAAGGACAGGGGGTACAATGAGCAGTTCTTC
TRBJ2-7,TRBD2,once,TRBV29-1,CSVVGLAGFSEQYF,TGCAGCGTTGTTGGGCTAGCGGGGTTCTCCGAGCAGTACTTC
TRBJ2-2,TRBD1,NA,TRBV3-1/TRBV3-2,CASSNRDRATGELFF,TGTGCCAGCAGCAACCGGGACAGGGCGACCGGGGAGCTGTTTTTT
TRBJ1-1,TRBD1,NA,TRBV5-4,CASSWSRDRNTEAFF,TGTGCCAGCAGCTGGAGCCGGGACAGGAACACTGAAGCTTTCTTT
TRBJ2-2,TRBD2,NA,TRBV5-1,CASTRRPRTAGEMGELFF,TGCGCCAGCACCCGACGTCCCCGTACGGCGGGGGAGATGGGGGAGCTGTTTTTT
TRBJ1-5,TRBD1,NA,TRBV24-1,CATSDGTGNSNQPQHF,TGTGCCACCAGTGATGGGACAGGAAATAGCAATCAGCCCCAGCATTTT
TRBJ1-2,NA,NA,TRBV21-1,CASSKGGPAYGYTF,TGTGCCAGCAGCAAAGGTGGGCCGGCCTATGGCTACACCTTC
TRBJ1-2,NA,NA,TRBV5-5,CASSLGWQVPRGSYGYTF,TGTGCCAGCAGCTTGGGTTGGCAGGTCCCCCGGGGGAGCTATGGCTACACCTTC
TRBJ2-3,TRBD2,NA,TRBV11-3,CASSSSSGVTDTQYF,TGTGCCAGCAGCTCATCTAGCGGGGTCACAGATACGCAGTATTTT
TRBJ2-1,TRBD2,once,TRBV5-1,CASSFPGGRSSYNEQFF,TGCGCCAGCAGCTTTCCAGGCGGGAGGAGCTCCTACAATGAGCAGTTCTTC
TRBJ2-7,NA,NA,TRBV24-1,CAFRASTYEQYF,TGTGCCTTTCGAGCGTCAACCTACGAGCAGTACTTC
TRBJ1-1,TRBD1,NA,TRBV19,CASSDRGPDTEAFF,TGTGCCAGTAGTGACAGGGGGCCGGACACTGAAGCTTTCTTT
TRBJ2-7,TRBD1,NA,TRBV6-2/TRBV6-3,CASSYSRGQGKLNYEQYF,TGTGCCAGCAGTTACTCGCGGGGACAGGGAAAACTCAACTACGAGCAGTACTTC
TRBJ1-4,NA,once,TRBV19,CASSRVNEKLFF,TGTGCCAGTAGTCGGGTCAATGAAAAACTGTTTTTT
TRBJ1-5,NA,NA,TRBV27,CASRAGNQPQHF,TGTGCCAGCAGGGCCGGCAATCAGCCCCAGCATTTT
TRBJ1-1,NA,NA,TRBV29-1,CSVSDTEAFF,TGCAGCGTTAGCGACACTGAAGCTTTCTTT
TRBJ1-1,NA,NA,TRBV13,CASSPTRGNTEAFF,TGTGCCAGCAGCCCCACCAGGGGAAACACTGAAGCTTTCTTT
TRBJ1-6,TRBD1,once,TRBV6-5,CASSYRQGNNSPLHF,TGTGCCAGCAGTTATCGACAGGGGAATAATTCACCCCTCCACTTT
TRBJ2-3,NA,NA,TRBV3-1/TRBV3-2,CASSQGLATITDTQYF,TGTGCCAGCAGCCAAGGTCTAGCAACCATCACAGATACGCAGTATTTT
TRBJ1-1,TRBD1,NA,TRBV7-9,CASITTGVTEAFF,TGTGCCAGCATCACGACAGGGGTCACTGAAGCTTTCTTT
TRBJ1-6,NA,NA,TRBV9,CASSVGPPGSPLHF,TGTGCCAGCAGCGTAGGGCCGCCTGGTTCACCCCTCCACTTT
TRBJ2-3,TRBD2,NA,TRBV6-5,CATWTSGGARDTQYF,TGTGCCACCTGGACTAGCGGGGGGGCGAGAGATACGCAGTATTTT
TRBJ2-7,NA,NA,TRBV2,CASSDGGSGDEQYF,TGTGCCAGCAGTGACGGGGGTAGTGGGGACGAGCAGTACTTC
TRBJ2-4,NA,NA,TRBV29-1,CSVEGGVAKNIQYF,TGCAGCGTTGAAGGGGGGGTAGCCAAAAACATTCAGTACTTC
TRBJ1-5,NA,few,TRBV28,CASSRRTVGQPQHF,TGTGCCAGCAGTAGACGGACAGTCGGACAGCCCCAGCATTTT
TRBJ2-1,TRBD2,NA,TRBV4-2,CASSQVGLAGEGEQFF,TGTGCCAGCAGCCAAGTCGGACTAGCGGGAGAGGGTGAGCAGTTCTTC
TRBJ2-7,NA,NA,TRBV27,CASSLLRTSDNYEQYF,TGTGCCAGCAGTTTACTCCGGACATCCGACAACTACGAGCAGTACTTC
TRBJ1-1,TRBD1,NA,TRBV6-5,CASSGQGGAVTEAFF,TGTGCCAGCAGCGGTCAGGGGGGCGCGGTCACTGAAGCTTTCTTT
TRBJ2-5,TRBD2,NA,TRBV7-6,CASSPAISGGAQETQYF,TGTGCCAGCAGCCCGGCCATTAGCGGGGGGGCCCAAGAGACCCAGTACTTC
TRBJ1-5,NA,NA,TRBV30,CAWSVGQFNQPQHF,TGTGCCTGGAGTGTTGGACAGTTTAATCAGCCCCAGCATTTT
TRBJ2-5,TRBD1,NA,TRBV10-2,CASRGTGSETQYF,TGCGCCAGCAGGGGGACAGGGTCTGAGACCCAGTACTTC
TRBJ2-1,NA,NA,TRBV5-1,CASSLVIGARNEQFF,TGCGCCAGCAGCTTGGTTATAGGGGCGAGGAATGAGCAGTTCTTC
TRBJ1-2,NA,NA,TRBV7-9,CASSAGLYGYTF,TGTGCCAGCAGCGCGGGGTTATATGGCTACACCTTC
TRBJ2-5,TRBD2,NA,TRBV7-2,CASSFRWTSGQETQYF,TGTGCCAGCAGCTTTAGGTGGACTAGCGGCCAAGAGACCCAGTACTTC
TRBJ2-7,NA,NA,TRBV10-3,CAISEAMTVFTYEQYF,TGTGCCATCAGTGAGGCAATGACAGTGTTTACCTACGAGCAGTACTTC
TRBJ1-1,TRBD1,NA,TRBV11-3,CASGKDRPDLGAEAFF,TGTGCCAGCGGAAAGGACAGGCCTGACCTCGGCGCTGAAGCTTTCTTT
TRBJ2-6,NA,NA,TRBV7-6,CASSLPGANVLTF,TGTGCCAGCAGCTTACCAGGGGCCAACGTCCTGACTTTC
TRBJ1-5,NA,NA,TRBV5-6,CASSSVHQPQHF,TGTGCCAGCAGCTCTGTACACCAGCCCCAGCATTTT
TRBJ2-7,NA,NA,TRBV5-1,CASSPLGLSSYEQYF,TGCGCCAGCAGCCCGCTGGGGCTCAGCTCCTACGAGCAGTACTTC
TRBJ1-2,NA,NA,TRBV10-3,CANRGGESNYGYTF,TGTGCCAACCGGGGGGGGGAAAGTAACTATGGCTACACCTTC
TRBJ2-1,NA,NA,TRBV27,CASSLQQGSYNEQFF,TGTGCCAGCAGTTTACAACAGGGATCCTACAATGAGCAGTTCTTC
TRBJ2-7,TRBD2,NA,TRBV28,CASSLFDLAGAYEQYF,TGTGCCAGCAGTTTATTCGATCTAGCGGGGGCCTACGAGCAGTACTTC